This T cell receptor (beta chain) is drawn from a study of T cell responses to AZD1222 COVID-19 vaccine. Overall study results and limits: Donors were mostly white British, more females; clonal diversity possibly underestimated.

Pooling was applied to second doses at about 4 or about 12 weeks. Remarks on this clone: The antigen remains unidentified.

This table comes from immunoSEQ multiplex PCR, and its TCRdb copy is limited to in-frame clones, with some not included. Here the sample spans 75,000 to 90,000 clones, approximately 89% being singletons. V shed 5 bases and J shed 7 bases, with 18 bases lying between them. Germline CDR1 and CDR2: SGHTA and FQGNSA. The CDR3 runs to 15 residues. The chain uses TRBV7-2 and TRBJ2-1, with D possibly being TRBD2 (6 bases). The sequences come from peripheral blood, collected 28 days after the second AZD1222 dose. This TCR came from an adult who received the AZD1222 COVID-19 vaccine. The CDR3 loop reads CASSPTAGSGNEQFF. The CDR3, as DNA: TGTGCCAGCAGCCCCACCGCGGGATCGGGGAATGAGCAGTTCTTC.